This section outlines one T cell receptor beta chain sequence together with its context. Its antigen is as yet unknown. Per germline, CDR1 SEHNR and CDR2 FQNEAQ (reference sequence). CDR3 length: 14 residues. V was pared by 5 bases and J by 10 bases, with 21 bases between. These data belong to a study of shared clonotypes between healthy human individuals. Overall study context: The study used three CD4 naive, three CD4 memory, two CD8 naive and one CD8 memory plate per donor. Study-wide points: Among the subsets, naive ones generally showed larger estimated richness than memory ones.

Into CD45RA+ naive and CD45RA-negative memory subsets, the CD4+ cells were split. Per the authors' pipeline: Junction-only sequences produced by ImmunoSEQ had no quality scores, so filtering differed. The assay was immunoSEQ multiplex PCR, and TCRdb's table has in-frame clones only and misses some. That table furnishes V, J and clone size, whereas the DNA furnished D and trimming. The top ten clones hold 1.2% of a sample with 1.6 million or so clones, roughly 96% of them seen once. The source of this sequence is a man between 25 and 39 years old in good health. V is TRBV7-9 and J is TRBJ2-7; either TRBD1 or TRBD2 may fit D (5 bases each). Sequenced: naive CD4+ T cells sorted from blood. Documented subset: CD45RA+ positively selected. CDR3 sequence (DNA): TGTGCCAGCAGCCCAAGGACGGAGCTGGGGGAACAGTACTTC. Its translation: CASSPRTELGEQYF.